The clone carrying this T cell receptor (beta chain) has only one observation. No antigen is known for it. The record originates from a study of T cells in tuberculosis. Study outcomes and limitations: Cases with active tuberculosis were adults, while controls were adolescents. Smaller alpha distances in active tuberculosis partly reflected shorter CDR3-alpha lengths. Smaller distances to GMM-specific TCRs suggested their expansion in active tuberculosis.

Germline V CDR1 and CDR2: SGHTA, FQGNSA. This CDR3 spans 15 amino acids. V was trimmed by 3 bases and J by 4 bases, leaving 16 bases between them. On average about 100,000 T cells per donor were immunosequenced. The protocol was immunoSEQ multiplex PCR, while the TCRdb copy is restricted to in-frame clones and leaves out a portion. The sample comprises 30,000 to 40,000 clones, approximately 97% of which are singletons, and 6.2% rests with the top ten. This chain links TRBV7-2 with TRBJ2-7; D remains unclear. Sample: PBMCs. The origin of this receptor is a donor between 10 and 35 years old with latent tuberculosis or without tuberculosis infection. The chain's CDR3 is CASSLELSASYEQYF. CDR3 bases: TGTGCCAGCAGCTTGGAGTTGTCAGCTTCTTACGAGCAGTACTTC.